This T cell receptor beta chain was identified in a study of cytomegalovirus exposure and HLA in healthy donors. Study outcomes and limitations: The study listed approximately 160 cytomegalovirus-associated TCR beta chains.

The PCR was carried out with 60 Vbeta primers and 13 Jbeta primers. TCRdb keeps only in-frame clones here, not all; method: immunoSEQ multiplex PCR. Of some 150,000 clones listed, 79% are singletons. Regarding this clone: Its matching antigen is unknown.

V trimming: 8 bases; J trimming: 5 bases; junction bases outside the gene matches: 3. The CDR3 is 13 amino acids. Looked up from germline, CDR1 is SNHLY and CDR2 is FYNNEI. This clonotype originated in a woman in her 50s in good health and CMV-seronegative. This sequence joins TRBV2 and TRBJ1-6, with 7 nucleotides matching TRBD1. Sequencing was done on a sample of PBMCs. The CDR3 sequence is CASGGTDNSPLHF. CDR3 bases: TGTGCCAGCGGGGGGACAGATAATTCACCCCTCCACTTT.